This record concerns one TCR beta chain sequence. The antigen is undetermined. The data are from a study of T cell responses to AZD1222 COVID-19 vaccine. The wider study: Doses given second, at about 4 or about 12 weeks, were pooled. Study-wide results and limits: The span of vaccine-associated CD4 TCRs extended across spike, with dominance at 160-218 and 743-854. Repertoires were obtained only post-peak T cell response. White British donors predominated, females outnumbered males, and clonal diversity was possibly underestimated.

Profiling relied on immunoSEQ multiplex PCR, and the TCRdb table lists in-frame clones only, not all of them. The data show roughly 110,000 clones, roughly 90% seen once. The V gene lost 1 base and the J gene lost 8 bases, with 14 bases spanning the gap. Per the germline V gene, CDR1 is LGHDT and CDR2 is YNNKEL (reference sequence). This CDR3 is built from 14 residues. The V call is TRBV3-1 (or the pseudogene TRBV3-2), the J call TRBJ1-1; unclear D gene. The sequences come from peripheral blood, collected on day 0 of AZD1222 vaccination. The receptor's source is an adult in good health. CDR3 coding DNA: TGTGCCAGCAGCCAAGCTCTTCGTATTCGGGAAGCTTTCTTT. It codes for CASSQALRIREAFF.